Following are 3 T cell receptor beta chains from one sample sequenced in a study of tissue T cells after allogeneic stem cell transplantation. Data came from immunoSEQ multiplex PCR; TCRdb stores just in-frame clones and leaves some out. The sample has fewer than 6,500 clones; 69% are singletons. Sequencing used tissue from the stomach, obtained at autopsy. Receptor source: a woman between 18 and 49 years old with breast cancer.

This clone showed up just a few times. The CDR3 reads CAWSGENNSPLHF. The DNA of the CDR3 is TGTGCCTGGAGTGGGGAGAATAATTCACCCCTCCACTTT. The V and J genes are TRBV30 and TRBJ1-6; no definite D call. Deletions cut 1 base from V and 5 bases from J, with 6 bases between. The germline CDR1 and CDR2 sequences are GTSNPN and SVGIG (reference sequence). This CDR3 contains 13 residues.

CDR3: CATASIQGRGDTQYF. The DNA of the CDR3 is TGTGCCACCGCCTCAATACAGGGGAGGGGGGATACGCAGTATTTT. The J gene is TRBJ2-3, the V gene TRBV10-3; D is perhaps TRBD1 or TRBD2 (7 bases each). Trimming took off 10 bases at V and 6 bases at J, with 23 bases between the two ends. The CDR3 loop spans 15 amino acids. Germline loops: CDR1 ENHRY, CDR2 SYGVKD.

The genes are TRBV19 and TRBJ2-7, with TRBD2 as a possible D gene (6 bases). CDR1 LNHDA and CDR2 SQIVND come from the germline V gene (reference sequence). This CDR3 has 14 residues. V lost 6 bases and J 5 bases, leaving 17 bases between the germline ends. The CDR3 DNA follows: TGTGCCAGTAGACCCCTAGGGCGGGGCCACGAGCAGTACTTC. Amino acid sequence: CASRPLGRGHEQYF.